Below, 27 T cell receptor beta chains from the same sample are listed, as sequenced in a study of blood T cell repertoires in COVID-19. Here immunoSEQ multiplex PCR was the method, and the copy in TCRdb shows in-frame clones only, minus some. The data contain 450,000 or so clones, about 89% of them singletons. The specimen was peripheral blood. The receptors stem from a woman aged 35 to 49 with COVID-19, enrolled during active disease.

J is TRBJ2-7 and V is TRBV7-8; TRBD1 matches at 9 bases. Germline V gene sequence: CDR1 SGHVS, CDR2 FQNEAQ. Germline trimming cut 1 base from V and 7 bases from J; bases unmatched to any gene: 11. The CDR3 totals 16 residues. The CDR3 loop reads CASSLGNTGGLAEQYF. Here the CDR3 DNA reads TGTGCCAGCAGCTTAGGAAATACAGGGGGCTTGGCTGAGCAGTACTTC.

The chain couples TRBV28 to TRBJ2-3; 12 bases align to TRBD2. This CDR3 comprises 18 residues. V was pared by 4 bases and J by 3 bases, with 11 bases of the junction left unmatched. CDR1 is MDHEN and CDR2 is SYDVKM in the germline V gene. This chain's CDR3 is CASSYLLLAGGQTDTQYF. Here the CDR3 DNA reads TGTGCCAGCAGTTACCTCCTACTAGCGGGGGGCCAAACAGATACGCAGTATTTT.

The rearrangement joins TRBV27 to TRBJ1-2; 8 bases map to TRBD1. The CDR3 contains 14 residues. The V segment lost 3 bases and the J segment 4 bases; nucleotides outside the gene matches: 4. CDR1 and CDR2 from the germline V gene are MNHEY and SMNVEV (reference sequence). The DNA of the CDR3 is TGTGCCAGCAGTTTCTCAGGGGGCACCTATGGCTACACCTTC. Encoded protein: CASSFSGGTYGYTF.

CDR3 sequence reads: CASSPRAGVLNEQFF. For the CDR3, the DNA is TGTGCCAGCAGCCCCCGAGCGGGAGTTCTAAATGAGCAGTTCTTC. This chain links TRBV9 with TRBJ2-1; 8 bases align to TRBD2. The CDR3 spans 15 residues. Germline assignment: CDR1 SGDLS and CDR2 YYNGEE. V dropped 4 bases and J dropped 7; count of bases not matched to a gene: 10.

The rearrangement uses TRBV6-5 and TRBJ2-7, with a possible D match to TRBD1 (5 bases). The CDR3 is 12 residues long. Germline-derived CDR1 and CDR2 are MNHEY and SVGAGI. The ends were cut back, 0 bases at V and 7 bases at J, with 7 bases in the middle. The chain's CDR3 is CASSYSGEEQYF. The CDR3 DNA is TGTGCCAGCAGTTACTCAGGGGAAGAGCAGTACTTC.

This chain joins TRBV7-2 and TRBJ1-2; D uncertain. The V and J ends lost 4 bases and 3 bases respectively, with 9 bases between them. The CDR3 extends over 13 amino acids. Germline-derived CDR1 and CDR2 are SGHTA and FQGNSA. The chain's CDR3 is CASSSRVDYGYTF. The DNA for the CDR3 is TGTGCCAGCAGCTCCCGGGTTGACTATGGCTACACCTTC.

The chain employs TRBV6-1 and TRBJ1-5; no clear D gene. CDR1 is MNHNS, CDR2 SASEGT, per germline. V gave up 4 bases and J gave up 3 bases, with 16 bases separating them. The CDR3 consists of 16 residues. This CDR3 is CASSAHLAVSNQPQHF. The CDR3 DNA reads TGTGCCAGCAGTGCGCATCTGGCAGTCTCCAATCAGCCCCAGCATTTT.

This clone was seen just once. This rearrangement joins TRBV28 to TRBJ2-7; 9 bases match TRBD1. The V gene's germline CDR1 is MDHEN and CDR2 SYDVKM. CDR3 length: 14 amino acids. With V trimmed by 5 bases and J by 3 bases, 5 bases remained unmatched. The CDR3, as DNA: TGTGCCAGCAGTATGACAGGGGGACACTACGAGCAGTACTTC. Translating gives CASSMTGGHYEQYF.

This clone was seen a handful of times. The chain couples TRBV19 to TRBJ1-2; D is unresolved. Germline-derived CDR1 and CDR2 are LNHDA and SQIVND (reference sequence). This CDR3 spans 14 amino acids. V was pared by 7 bases and J by 6 bases, with 18 bases between. Written as DNA, the CDR3 is TGTGCCAGTACCTCCGGGAGAGAGTTAAATGGCTACACCTTC. Residues: CASTSGRELNGYTF.

This clone was counted a single time. The chain links TRBV5-4 to TRBJ1-4, with D possibly matching TRBD1 (5 bases). The V and J ends lost 4 bases and 0 bases respectively, with 10 bases between them. CDR3 size: 15 residues. CDR1 is SGHNT and CDR2 is YYREEE in the germline V gene (reference sequence). CDR3 amino acids: CASSLGGATNEKLFF. The CDR3 bases are TGTGCCAGCAGCCTGGGGGGGGCAACTAATGAAAAACTGTTTTTT.

The chain has TRBV5-1 and TRBJ1-2; D gene uncertain. CDR1 and CDR2 (germline): SGHRS, YFSETQ. There are 11 residues in the CDR3. Trimming stripped 4 bases from V and 4 bases from J, with 5 bases between. CDR3 region: CASSLGYGYTF. For the CDR3, the DNA is TGCGCCAGCAGCCTCGGCTATGGCTACACCTTC.

This clone has just one count. This chain links TRBV5-1 with TRBJ1-1, with D maybe TRBD1 (5 bases). Trimming pared 7 bases from V and 1 base from J, leaving 11 bases between. CDR1 and CDR2 (germline): SGHRS, YFSETQ. The CDR3 spans 13 residues. The CDR3 loop reads CASGLDRNTEAFF. The CDR3 bases are TGCGCCAGCGGGCTCGACAGGAACACTGAAGCTTTCTTT.

The chain carries TRBV4-3 and TRBJ1-6, with unresolved D. Germline loops: CDR1 LGHNA, CDR2 YSLEER. There are 13 residues in the CDR3. V was clipped by 0 bases and J by 10 bases, with 7 bases between them. The CDR3: CASSQDLRSPLHF. CDR3 DNA: TGCGCCAGCAGCCAAGATCTCAGGTCACCCCTCCACTTT.

The chain has TRBV24-1 and TRBJ1-1, with D maybe TRBD1 (6 bases). CDR1 is KGHDR, CDR2 SFDVKD, per germline. Trimming removed 3 bases at V and 1 base at J, with 8 bases between. This CDR3 contains 14 residues. The CDR3 DNA reads TGTGCCACCAGTGATCGACAGGAGAACACTGAAGCTTTCTTT. Amino acid sequence: CATSDRQENTEAFF.

This chain connects TRBV5-1 to TRBJ1-1; TRBD1 might be the D (6 bases). The germline V gene encodes CDR1 SGHRS and CDR2 YFSETQ. V was trimmed by 2 bases and J by 5 bases, leaving 10 bases between them. The CDR3 consists of 13 residues. CDR3 in amino acids: CASSFNRETEAFF. Here the CDR3 DNA reads TGCGCCAGCAGCTTCAACAGGGAAACTGAAGCTTTCTTT.

The V and J genes are TRBV7-9 and TRBJ1-1; 7 nucleotides agree with TRBD1. This CDR3 is built from 14 residues. With 1 base clipped from V and 7 bases from J, the junction kept 6 bases outside the gene matches. CDR1 is SEHNR and CDR2 is FQNEAQ in the germline V gene (reference sequence). The CDR3 reads CASSLGRGQGEAFF. CDR3 nucleotides: TGTGCCAGCAGCTTAGGGAGGGGGCAGGGTGAAGCTTTCTTT.

The V gene is TRBV27, the J gene TRBJ1-1; maybe TRBD1 (5 bases). The germline V gene encodes CDR1 MNHEY and CDR2 SMNVEV (reference sequence). Trimming shortened V by 0 bases and J by 1 base, and 12 bases separated the two germline ends. This CDR3 has 16 amino acids. The CDR3: CASSLSGDVQNTEAFF. CDR3 sequence (DNA): TGTGCCAGCAGTTTATCAGGGGATGTTCAGAACACTGAAGCTTTCTTT.

This sequence joins TRBV29-1 and TRBJ2-1, with 12 bases fitting TRBD1. CDR1 SQVTM and CDR2 ANQGSEA come from the germline V gene. This CDR3 is 15 amino acids long. The J segment lost 6 bases and the V segment lost 6 bases, leaving 9 bases of the junction unmatched. This CDR3 reads CSVGGQGAPLNEQFF. CDR3 coding DNA: TGCAGCGTGGGGGGACAGGGGGCCCCTCTCAATGAGCAGTTCTTC.

The chain has TRBV18 and TRBJ1-2; TRBD1 aligns across 9 bases. CDR1 KGHSH and CDR2 LQKENI come from the germline V gene. The CDR3 consists of 17 residues. J lost 2 bases, V lost 2 bases, and 9 bases had no gene match. As DNA, the CDR3 is TGTGCCAGCTCACCATTATTACAGGGGGCTACGAACTATGGCTACACCTTC. The encoded protein is CASSPLLQGATNYGYTF.

The rearrangement links TRBV6-5 to TRBJ1-2; D not resolved. The CDR3 totals 13 residues. The germline V gene encodes CDR1 MNHEY and CDR2 SVGAGI. The V end lost 0 bases, the J end lost 8 bases, and 10 bases lay between the germline ends. CDR3 nucleotide sequence: TGTGCCAGCAGTTACTCGAACAGTGGCGGCTACACCTTC. Its protein product is CASSYSNSGGYTF.

The rearrangement links TRBV12-3 or TRBV12-4 to TRBJ1-1, with D unclear. The CDR3 length is 13 residues. V was cut by 3 bases and J by 4 bases, with 9 bases left in between. The DNA for the CDR3 is TGTGCCAGCAGTTTGGCTGGTCGCACTGAAGCTTTCTTT. This encodes CASSLAGRTEAFF.

J is TRBJ2-1 and V is TRBV7-3; 9 bases map to TRBD2. The CDR3 spans 17 residues. The germline gives CDR1 SGHTA, CDR2 FQGTGA. Unmatched junction bases numbered 11, after V lost 3 bases and J lost 5 bases. In nucleotides, the CDR3 is TGTGCCAGCAGCTTCCGGTGGGCTAGCGGGGATGACAATGAGCAGTTCTTC. Translating it yields CASSFRWASGDDNEQFF.

This rearrangement joins TRBV5-4 to TRBJ2-7, with a tentative D call TRBD2 (6 bases). Per the germline V gene, CDR1 is SGHNT and CDR2 is YYREEE (reference sequence). V was clipped by 1 base and J by 0 bases, with 11 bases between them. The CDR3 is made up of 15 amino acids. In nucleotides, the CDR3 is TGTGCCAGCAGCTTGTCGGGGGTCCTCTCCTACGAGCAGTACTTC. This encodes CASSLSGVLSYEQYF.

This clone was found a few times. This CDR3 reads CASSLTGGGESPLHF. The CDR3, as DNA: TGTGCCAGCAGCTTAACCGGGGGTGGTGAATCACCCCTCCACTTT. J is TRBJ1-6 and V is TRBV7-3, with a tentative D call TRBD1 (5 bases). There are 15 residues in the CDR3. Germline V CDR1 and CDR2: SGHTA, FQGTGA. Trimming took 0 bases from V and 10 from J, leaving 13 bases between them.

The chain joins TRBV6-5 to TRBJ2-7; D unclear. The CDR3 sequence is 11 residues long. V was cut by 5 bases and J by 2 bases, with 4 bases left in between. Germline V gene data show CDR1 as MNHEY and CDR2 as SVGAGI. CDR3: CASSQAYEQYF. The CDR3 DNA is TGTGCCAGCAGTCAGGCCTACGAGCAGTACTTC.

This sequence joins TRBV5-4 and TRBJ1-4; possible D gene TRBD1, 5 bases. V lost 4 bases and J lost 10, with 14 bases in between. Per the germline V gene, CDR1 is SGHNT and CDR2 is YYREEE (reference sequence). CDR3 length: 13 residues. CDR3 region: CASSPPQELKLFF. Here the CDR3 DNA reads TGTGCCAGCAGCCCCCCACAGGAGCTAAAACTGTTTTTT.

This CDR3 reads CASSPLGTNTGELFF. CDR3 sequence (DNA): TGTGCCAGCTCACCACTAGGGACAAACACCGGGGAGCTGTTTTTT. The chain carries TRBV18 and TRBJ2-2; D possibly corresponds to TRBD1 (6 bases). Germline loops: CDR1 KGHSH, CDR2 LQKENI. V was pared by 1 base and J by 2 bases, with 8 bases between. The CDR3 has 15 residues.